Each of the 12 T cell receptor beta chains below was sequenced from the same sample in a study of T-cell reconstitution after alpha-beta-depleted transplantation in children. Unique molecular identifiers were built into the TCRbeta library. TCRdb passed the PCR reads through MiXCR, listing each CDR3 protein once. The sample contains over 450,000 distinct CDR3 sequences, roughly a tenth of which appear only once. Sequences were derived from PBMCs, sampled before TCRalphabeta/CD19-depleted stem cell transplant. The source of these receptors is a child aged 2 to 9 with inherited bone marrow failure, due to receive a stem cell transplant.

In this sample, this clonotype turned up a few times. The CDR3 spells CASSLGSGDGYTF. The CDR3 DNA is TGTGCCAGCAGCTTAGGCTCAGGGGATGGCTACACCTTC. This chain connects TRBV7-2 to TRBJ1-2, with D possibly being TRBD1 (6 bases). The germline V gene has CDR1 SGHTA and CDR2 FQGNSA. CDR3 length: 13 residues. With 1 base removed from V and 6 bases from J, the gap between germline ends came to 9 bases.

This clonotype was found many times. The chain is built from TRBV7-9 and TRBJ2-7, with D tentatively TRBD1 (5 bases). The CDR3 consists of 14 residues. Germline V lookup: CDR1 SEHNR, CDR2 FQNEAQ (reference sequence). The germline V and J ends were trimmed by 1 base and 3 bases, with 10 bases remaining between them. The CDR3 sequence: CASSLDGRDYEQYF. The CDR3 DNA reads as TGTGCCAGCAGCTTAGATGGCAGGGACTACGAGCAGTACTTC.

This clonotype occurred many times. The CDR3 does not close with the conserved phenylalanine or tryptophan, likely indicating a read error. The V and J genes are TRBV11-2 and TRBJ1-1; D is undetermined. Germline assignment: CDR1 SGHAT and CDR2 FQNNGV. The CDR3 is 13 amino acids. The V and J ends lost 5 bases and 1 base respectively, with 8 bases between them. In DNA form, the CDR3 reads TGTGCCAGCAGCCTTGACACGAACACTGAAGCTTTCCTT. Amino acids: CASSLDTNTEAFL.

This clonotype showed up many times. The chain carries TRBV4-3 and TRBJ2-2; 7 nucleotides match TRBD2. The V gene end was trimmed by 4 bases and the J gene end by 3 bases; junction bases not matched to a gene: 5. Germline V lookup: CDR1 LGHNA, CDR2 YSLEER. This CDR3 has 15 residues. CDR3 sequence reads: CASSLRLAYTGELFF. The CDR3 DNA reads TGCGCCAGCAGCCTTAGACTAGCCTACACCGGGGAGCTGTTTTTT.

This clonotype came up many times. CDR3 sequence (DNA): TGTGCCAGCAGCTTACGCCACAGACAGGGGTTCGGGGAGCTGTTTTTT. It codes for CASSLRHRQGFGELFF. The genes are TRBV7-8 and TRBJ2-2; 8 bases match TRBD1. With 2 bases clipped from V and 7 bases from J, the junction kept 9 bases outside the gene matches. Germline CDR1 SGHVS, CDR2 FQNEAQ. The CDR3 has 16 residues. The full variable domain, with the rest looked up from reference TRBV7-8 and TRBJ2-2, is GAGVSQSPRYKVAKRGQDVALRCDPISGHVSLFWYQQALGQGPEFLTYFQNEAQLDKSGLPSDRFFAERPEGSVSTLKIQRTQQEDSAVYLCASSLRHRQGFGELFFGEGSRLTVL.

In this sample, this clonotype turned up many times. The genes are TRBV12-3 or TRBV12-4 and TRBJ1-1; D not resolved. The ends were cut back, 2 bases at V and 1 base at J, with 2 bases in the middle. There are 12 residues in the CDR3. This CDR3 is CASSLWNTEAFF. The CDR3 DNA reads TGTGCCAGCAGTTTATGGAACACTGAAGCTTTCTTT.

The V call is TRBV6-1, the J call TRBJ1-1, with 7 bases identical to TRBD1. The germline CDR1 and CDR2 sequences are MNHNS and SASEGT. V lost 6 bases and J lost 1; bases outside the gene matches: 5. The CDR3 contains 14 residues. Here the CDR3 reads CASRRQGRNTEAFF. CDR3 DNA: TGTGCCAGCAGACGACAGGGAAGGAACACTGAAGCTTTCTTT.

This clonotype was seen many times. The V and J genes are TRBV28 and TRBJ1-5; the D gene is possibly TRBD1 (5 bases). The germline V gene encodes CDR1 MDHEN and CDR2 SYDVKM. Between the trimmed V and J ends, which lost 6 bases and 5 bases, there was a span of 11 bases. The CDR3 extends over 13 amino acids. The chain's CDR3 is CASRVQGDQPQHF. CDR3 DNA sequence: TGTGCCAGCAGGGTGCAGGGTGATCAGCCCCAGCATTTT.

This clonotype was seen a handful of times. The chain joins TRBV30 to TRBJ1-6; D uncertain. The ends were cut back, 4 bases at V and 11 bases at J, with 21 bases in the middle. The CDR3 consists of 15 residues. Germline loops: CDR1 GTSNPN, CDR2 SVGIG (reference sequence). The CDR3 here is CAWKIRKREWAPLHF. CDR3 DNA: TGTGCCTGGAAGATTCGCAAAAGGGAGTGGGCACCCCTCCACTTT.

This chain uses TRBV3-1 with TRBJ2-7, with 10 bases identical to TRBD1. Germline V CDR1 and CDR2: LGHDT, YNNKEL (reference sequence). The CDR3 consists of 15 residues. Unmatched junction bases numbered 2, after V lost 1 base and J lost 2 bases. CDR3 amino acids: CASSQGTGGTYEQYF. CDR3 nucleotide sequence: TGTGCCAGCAGCCAAGGGACAGGGGGTACCTACGAGCAGTACTTC.

The genes are TRBV6-2 or TRBV6-3 and TRBJ1-1, with TRBD1 as a possible D gene (6 bases). V lost 6 bases to trimming and J lost 2 bases, with 13 bases between them. The CDR3 spans 14 residues. Per the germline V gene, CDR1 is MNHEY and CDR2 is SVGEGT. The DNA of the CDR3 is TGTGCCAGCAGGGCTCTACAGGGAAACACTGAAGCTTTCTTT. Residues: CASRALQGNTEAFF.

This clonotype was seen only a few times. The gene calls are TRBV7-2 and TRBJ2-6, with a tentative D call TRBD2 (6 bases). The CDR3 contains 17 residues. In germline, CDR1 is SGHTA, CDR2 FQGNSA. The V end was cut by 3 bases, the J end by 0 bases, with 12 bases between. The DNA for the CDR3 is TGTGCCAGCAGCTTCCTGGGGAGGAGCTCTGGGGCCAACGTCCTGACTTTC. It yields the protein CASSFLGRSSGANVLTF.